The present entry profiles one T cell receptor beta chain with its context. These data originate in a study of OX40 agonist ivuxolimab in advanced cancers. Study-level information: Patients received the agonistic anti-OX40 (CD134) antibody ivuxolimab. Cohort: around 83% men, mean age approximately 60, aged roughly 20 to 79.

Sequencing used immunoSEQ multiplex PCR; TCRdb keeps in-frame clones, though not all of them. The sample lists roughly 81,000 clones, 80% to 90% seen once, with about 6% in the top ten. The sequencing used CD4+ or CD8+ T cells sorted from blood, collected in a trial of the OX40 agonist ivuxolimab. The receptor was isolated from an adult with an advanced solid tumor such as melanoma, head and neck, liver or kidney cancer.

CDR3 sequence: CASSVVSGYGYTF. The CDR3 DNA follows: TGTGCCAGCAGCGTAGTATCAGGGTATGGCTACACCTTC. J is TRBJ1-2 and V is TRBV9, with D maybe TRBD1 (5 bases). This CDR3 contains 13 residues. The ends were cut back, 0 bases at V and 5 bases at J, with 8 bases in the middle. Germline lookup yields CDR1 SGDLS and CDR2 YYNGEE.